This T cell receptor beta chain was obtained from a study of OX40 agonist ivuxolimab in advanced cancers. General notes on the study: Ivuxolimab, which targeted the costimulatory receptor OX40 (CD134), was an agonistic, fully human IgG2 monoclonal antibody. Intravenous ivuxolimab was administered to patients every 2 weeks at six dose levels: 0.01, 0.1, 0.3, 1.5, 3 and 10 mg/kg. Of the approximately 50 patients in dose escalation, 19 had hepatocellular carcinoma, some 15 had melanoma, 9 had renal cell carcinoma and 9 had head and neck cancer. A male proportion of approximately 83% and a mean age of about 60 years, ranging from about 20 to 79, were recorded for the dose-escalation cohort. Patients were allowed to have had prior anti-PD-1, anti-PD-L1 or anti-CTLA-4 therapy, and roughly 40% of the dose-escalation patients had previously received checkpoint inhibitors. Partial responses occurred in three dose-escalation patients: two with cutaneous melanoma and one with hepatocellular carcinoma. Peripheral TCRbeta sequencing was intended to test whether TCR sequence diversity was altered and clonal T-cell expansion was caused by ivuxolimab. The monotherapy dose-escalation portion (N ≈ 50 patients) of the phase I ivuxolimab trial is reported in the paper.

Patients with a history of autoimmune disease or receiving systemic immunosuppression were excluded from the trial. Peripheral blood for TCR sequencing was collected from all dose cohorts at baseline, on cycle 4 day 1, and on cycle 7 day 1. The samples were drawn from a first-in-human, open-label, multicenter phase I dose-escalation trial of ivuxolimab. Adults with locally advanced or metastatic head and neck squamous cell, hepatocellular, melanoma or renal cell carcinoma were enrolled in the trial. Before TCR sequencing, CD4+ T cells and CD8+ T cells from peripheral blood were sorted into separate populations. As regards this clone: Its antigen remains undetermined. Per-base quality was not reported, and no clone a single base away is much larger than it.

To sequence the TCRbeta CDR3 region, genomic DNA was isolated from the sorted cells. TCRbeta CDR3 regions were sequenced using the immunoSEQ Assay. TCRdb obtained this table from immuneACCESS and retained in-frame rearrangements with V and J assigned. These tables miss some clones; where compared with another copy, unresolved V genes account for less than half of the shortfall, and the remainder is unexplained. This sample comprises about 21,000 clones, 88% of them detected only once. About 10% of the sample lies in the top ten. Spanning cysteine to phenylalanine, the CDR3 consists of 15 amino acids. The sequence is cut down to CDR3 DNA, 45 bases in frame from base 1. The V end loses 3 bases and the J end loses 2 bases, and a stretch of 11 bases separates them. According to the germline V gene, CDR1 reads WSHSY and CDR2 reads SAAADI. Broad study findings and their caveats: After ivuxolimab, more expanded clones were found on average in CD8+ T cells than in CD4+ T cells. The antigen specificity of the clonally expanded peripheral T cells was not determined. Low levels of normalized T-cell clonal expansion were also seen in some patients who did not respond. Partial responders in the 0.1-3.0 mg/kg groups had among the lowest normalized peripheral clonal expansion, especially among CD8+ T cells. At doses of 0.1 to 3.0 mg/kg, clonal expansion of both CD4+ and CD8+ T cells in blood was seen between baseline and week 6.

The chain links TRBV10-2 with TRBJ2-1, and TRBD1 may be the D gene, going by 5 matching bases. This sequence originates from an adult with an advanced solid tumor such as melanoma, head and neck, liver or kidney cancer. The sample consisted of CD4+ or CD8+ T cells sorted from blood, taken in a trial of the OX40 agonist ivuxolimab. The nucleotide sequence is given as TGCGCCAGCAGTGATGGGGTAGGGGCCTACAATGAGCAGTTCTTC. It translates to CASSDGVGAYNEQFF.